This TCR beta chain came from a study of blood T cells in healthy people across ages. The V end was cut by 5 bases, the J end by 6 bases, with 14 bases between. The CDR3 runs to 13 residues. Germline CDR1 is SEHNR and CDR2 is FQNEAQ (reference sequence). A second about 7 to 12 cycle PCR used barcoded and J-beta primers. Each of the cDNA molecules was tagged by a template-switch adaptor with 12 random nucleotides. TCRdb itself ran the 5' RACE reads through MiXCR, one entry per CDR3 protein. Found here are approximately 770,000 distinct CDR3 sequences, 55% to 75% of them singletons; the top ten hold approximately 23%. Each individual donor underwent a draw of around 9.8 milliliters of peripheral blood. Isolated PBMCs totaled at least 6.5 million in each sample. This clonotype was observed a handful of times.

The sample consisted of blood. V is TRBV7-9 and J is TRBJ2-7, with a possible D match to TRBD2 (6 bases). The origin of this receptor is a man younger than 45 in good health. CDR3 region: CASSPGTLIEQYF. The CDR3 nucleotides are TGTGCCAGCAGCCCCGGGACTCTCATCGAGCAGTACTTC.